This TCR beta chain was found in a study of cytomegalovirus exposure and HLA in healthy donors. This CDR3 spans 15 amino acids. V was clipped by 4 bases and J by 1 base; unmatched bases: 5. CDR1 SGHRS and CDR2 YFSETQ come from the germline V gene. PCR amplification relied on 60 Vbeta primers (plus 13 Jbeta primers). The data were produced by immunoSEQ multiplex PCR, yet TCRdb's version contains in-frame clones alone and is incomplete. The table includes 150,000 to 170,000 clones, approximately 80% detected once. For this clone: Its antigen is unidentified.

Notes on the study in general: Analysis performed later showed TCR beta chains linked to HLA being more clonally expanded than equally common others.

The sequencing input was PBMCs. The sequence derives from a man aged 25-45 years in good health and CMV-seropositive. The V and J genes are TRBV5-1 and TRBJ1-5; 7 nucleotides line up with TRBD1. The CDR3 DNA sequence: TGCGCCAGCAGCCCCGGACAGGAGAGCAATCAGCCCCAGCATTTT. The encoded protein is CASSPGQESNQPQHF.